Detailed here is one T cell receptor beta chain. In TCRdb, the 5' RACE reads were re-called with MiXCR into one record per CDR3 protein. The sample holds about 340,000 distinct CDR3 sequences, around a sixth seen once. This record comes from a study of T-cell memory formation after mild COVID-19. The CDR3 totals 14 residues. Germline CDR1 is DFQATT and CDR2 is SNEGSKA (reference sequence). V lost 5 bases, J lost 0 bases, and 4 bases stayed unmatched. The TCR was taken from a man between 18 and 29 years old who had mild COVID-19 (a few samples of this study predate the infection). Cell type and time point are not known. Sequencing was performed on PBMCs or a T cell subset sorted from them (not recorded which). The V gene is TRBV20-1, the J gene TRBJ2-1, with 7 bases lining up with TRBD2. CDR3 nucleotide sequence: TGCAGTGCTCTAAGCGGGACCTCCTACAATGAGCAGTTCTTC. Amino acids: CSALSGTSYNEQFF.